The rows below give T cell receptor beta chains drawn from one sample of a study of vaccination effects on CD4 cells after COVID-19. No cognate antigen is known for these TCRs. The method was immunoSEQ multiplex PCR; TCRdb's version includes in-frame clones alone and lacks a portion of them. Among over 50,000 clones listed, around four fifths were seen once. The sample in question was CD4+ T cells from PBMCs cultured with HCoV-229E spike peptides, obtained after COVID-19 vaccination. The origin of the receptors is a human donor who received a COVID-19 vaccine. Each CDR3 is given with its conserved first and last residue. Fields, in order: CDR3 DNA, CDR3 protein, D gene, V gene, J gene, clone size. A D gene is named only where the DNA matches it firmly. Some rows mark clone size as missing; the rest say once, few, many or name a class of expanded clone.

TGTGCCAGCAGCCGACGTCTAGCGGGGGGCCCGCTCACAGATACGCAGTATTTT	CASSRRLAGGPLTDTQYF	TRBD2	TRBV5-4	TRBJ2-3	.
TGTGCCAGCAGCCCACGACGGGACTCCTACAATGAGCAGTTCTTC	CASSPRRDSYNEQFF	.	TRBV3-1/TRBV3-2	TRBJ2-1	.
TGCGCCAGCAGCTCGGATGAGACTAGCGGGGGCTGGGAGACCCAGTACTTC	CASSSDETSGGWETQYF	TRBD2	TRBV5-1	TRBJ2-5	.
TGCGCCAGCAGTGAGTCAACTTTACCCTCCGGTCAAGAGACCCAGTACTTC	CASSESTLPSGQETQYF	.	TRBV10-1	TRBJ2-5	.
TGTGCCACCAGTGCGCGGGGCGGGGAGAGAGAGCTGTTTTTT	CATSARGGERELFF	.	TRBV24-1	TRBJ2-2	.
TGTGCCAGCAGCCAAGAGGGAGTCCCAGATACGCAGTATTTT	CASSQEGVPDTQYF	.	TRBV3-1/TRBV3-2	TRBJ2-3	.
TGTGCCAGCAGCCAAAGGGGGGCTTTTGAAGACACCATATATTTT	CASSQRGAFEDTIYF	.	TRBV9	TRBJ1-3	few
TGTGCCAGCAGCGACAGGGGGAATACGCAGTATTTT	CASSDRGNTQYF	TRBD1	TRBV6-2/TRBV6-3	TRBJ2-3	.
TGTGCCACTACCCCACTAGCGGGGGTCACCTCTGGGGCCAACGTCCTGACTTTC	CATTPLAGVTSGANVLTF	TRBD2	TRBV19	TRBJ2-6	.
TGCGCCAGCAGCCCCGGGGCCGAGGGCGGCTCACCCCTCCACTTT	CASSPGAEGGSPLHF	.	TRBV5-1	TRBJ1-6	once
TGTGCCAGCAGCTTAACCCCACGAATTCAACTCTCTGGGGCCAACGTCCTGACTTTC	CASSLTPRIQLSGANVLTF	.	TRBV7-3	TRBJ2-6	.
TGCGCCAGCAGCTTGGGGCGGGGCCCGCTCTTGAATGAGCAGTTCTTC	CASSLGRGPLLNEQFF	.	TRBV5-1	TRBJ2-1	.
TGTGCCAGCAGCTACAGAGTACATACGCAGTATTTT	CASSYRVHTQYF	.	TRBV7-9	TRBJ2-3	once
TGTGCCAGCAGAGGAAACAGGGCGGGCTATGGCTACACCTTC	CASRGNRAGYGYTF	.	TRBV27	TRBJ1-2	.
TGTGCCAGCAGCTTGGGGTCCATGCACTATGGCTACACCTTC	CASSLGSMHYGYTF	.	TRBV5-5	TRBJ1-2	.
TGTGCCAGCAGTTTATCGGGACTAGCCTCAGATACGCAGTATTTT	CASSLSGLASDTQYF	TRBD2	TRBV7-8	TRBJ2-3	.
TGTGCCAGCAGCCAAGTCGGACAGGGATACACCGGGGAGCTGTTTTTT	CASSQVGQGYTGELFF	TRBD1	TRBV14	TRBJ2-2	.
TGCGCCAGCAGCCTGCTGCCGGGACAGGGAGGCAATGAGCAGTTCTTC	CASSLLPGQGGNEQFF	TRBD1	TRBV5-1	TRBJ2-1	.
TGCAGCGTGTACAGGGTTGGCGACTATGGCTACACCTTC	CSVYRVGDYGYTF	.	TRBV29-1	TRBJ1-2	.
TGTGCCAGCAGCAACAGGGGAGGCACAGATACGCAGTATTTT	CASSNRGGTDTQYF	TRBD1	TRBV25-1	TRBJ2-3	.
TGTGCCAGCAGTTTTATCCGTCCCACCGGGGAGCTGTTTTTT	CASSFIRPTGELFF	.	TRBV28	TRBJ2-2	.
TGTGCCATCAGTGATTTGGCGGACAGCGGCTACACCTTC	CAISDLADSGYTF	.	TRBV10-3	TRBJ1-2	.
TGTGCCAGCAGTGCCCTGACGGTGAACACTGAAGCTTTCTTT	CASSALTVNTEAFF	.	TRBV2	TRBJ1-1	once
TGTGCCAGCAGCTTGGGGGCGGGGGCGGTAGATACGCAGTATTTT	CASSLGAGAVDTQYF	.	TRBV5-4	TRBJ2-3	few
TGTGCCAGCAGCCGCCGGGACACAATTAAAGAGACCCAGTACTTC	CASSRRDTIKETQYF	.	TRBV3-1/TRBV3-2	TRBJ2-5	.
TGTGCCAGCAGCTCTAGACAGGGGCCCGGGGAGCTGTTTTTT	CASSSRQGPGELFF	TRBD1	TRBV7-3	TRBJ2-2	.
TGTGCCAGCAGCTCCACCTCCCCGACATATGGCTACACCTTC	CASSSTSPTYGYTF	.	TRBV7-2	TRBJ1-2	.
TGTGCCAGCAGACAAACAGGGCGTTCCGGGGAGCTGTTTTTT	CASRQTGRSGELFF	.	TRBV3-1/TRBV3-2	TRBJ2-2	few
TGTGCCAGCAGTTCCTGGGGGGACAGGGGAAATTCACCCCTCCACTTT	CASSSWGDRGNSPLHF	TRBD1	TRBV27	TRBJ1-6	.
TGTGCCAGCAGCCTCCGACTGGGGGTAGGAGATGAAAAACTGTTTTTT	CASSLRLGVGDEKLFF	.	TRBV4-2	TRBJ1-4	.
TGTGCCAGCAGCCAGGTTGGCCTGGAGGGAGCTTTCTTT	CASSQVGLEGAFF	.	TRBV3-1/TRBV3-2	TRBJ1-1	.
TGTGCCAGCAGTCGTAGGGGCACCCAAGAGACCCAGTACTTC	CASSRRGTQETQYF	.	TRBV2	TRBJ2-5	.
TGCGCCAGCAGCTTGGGAGTACCGACGGCCTATGGCTACACCTTC	CASSLGVPTAYGYTF	.	TRBV5-1	TRBJ1-2	few
TGCGCCAGCAGTCCTAAGCGGGGGACGTACCAAGAGACCCAGTACTTC	CASSPKRGTYQETQYF	TRBD2	TRBV10-2	TRBJ2-5	few
TGTGCCAGCAAAATCTGGTCCGTGAACACTGAAGCTTTCTTT	CASKIWSVNTEAFF	.	TRBV2	TRBJ1-1	.
TGTGCCAGCAGGACAGGGATCGAGCAGTTCTTC	CASRTGIEQFF	TRBD1	TRBV6-5	TRBJ2-1	.
TGTGCCAGCAGACTAGCGGGGGGGTCAATCAATGAGCAGTTCTTC	CASRLAGGSINEQFF	TRBD2	TRBV14	TRBJ2-1	once
TGTGCCAGCAGTTTCGAGGGACGAGGCTATGGCTACACCTTC	CASSFEGRGYGYTF	.	TRBV28	TRBJ1-2	.
TGTGCCAGCAGCTTTAGAACAGCCCAAGAGACCCAGTACTTC	CASSFRTAQETQYF	.	TRBV5-5	TRBJ2-5	once
TGTGCCAGCAGTTATTTGGTGGCCGGGGAGCTGTTTTTT	CASSYLVAGELFF	.	TRBV27	TRBJ2-2	once
TGTGCCACCAGTGACGTGACAGGGGGAAAGGGCGGGGAGCTGTTTTTT	CATSDVTGGKGGELFF	TRBD1	TRBV24-1	TRBJ2-2	.